Each of the 16 T cell receptor beta chains below was sequenced from the same sample in a study of shared clonotypes between healthy human individuals. As defined, naive CD8 cells were CD45RO-negative and positively selected for CCR7, with terminally differentiated effector memory CD45RA+ cells excluded. Using immunoSEQ multiplex PCR, the repertoire was profiled, and TCRdb retains in-frame clones only, with some absent. The sample includes nearly 2 million clones, about 95% of them seen just once. Source material: naive CD8+ T cells sorted from blood. The receptors derive from a young man in good health.

V is TRBV7-6 and J is TRBJ2-5; TRBD2 aligns across 9 bases. The V gene end was trimmed by 5 bases and the J gene end by 2 bases; junction bases not matched to a gene: 3. The CDR3 runs 14 residues. The V gene's germline CDR1 is SGHVS and CDR2 FNYEAQ. CDR3: CASSHLAGQETQYF. The CDR3 region has the DNA TGTGCCAGCAGCCACCTAGCGGGGCAAGAGACCCAGTACTTC. Full variable domain (outside the CDR3, taken from reference TRBV7-6 and TRBJ2-5): GAGVSQSPRYKVTKRGQDVALRCDPISGHVSLYWYRQALGQGPEFLTYFNYEAQQDKSGLPNDRFSAERPEGSISTLTIQRTEQRDSAMYRCASSHLAGQETQYFGPGTRLLVL.

J is TRBJ1-5 and V is TRBV4-1, with a weak D call TRBD1 (5 bases). V was trimmed by 3 bases and J by 3 bases, leaving 12 bases between them. In germline, CDR1 is MGHRA, CDR2 YSYEKL. The CDR3 is made up of 15 amino acids. The CDR3 DNA follows: TGCGCCAGCAGCCAGACAGAGATATACAATCAGCCCCAGCATTTT. Encoded protein: CASSQTEIYNQPQHF.

The chain carries TRBV7-9 and TRBJ1-2; D gene unclear. The CDR3 covers 14 residues. The V end lost 0 bases, the J end lost 4 bases, and 9 bases lay between the germline ends. Germline lookup yields CDR1 SEHNR and CDR2 FQNEAQ (reference sequence). The DNA for the CDR3 is TGTGCCAGCAGCTTAGCCGGGCCGAGCTATGGCTACACCTTC. Protein: CASSLAGPSYGYTF.

The rearrangement joins TRBV6-5 to TRBJ1-1; D remains unclear. This CDR3 region has 14 residues. Trimming cost V 6 bases and J 0 bases, with 11 bases left between them. CDR1 is MNHEY, CDR2 SVGAGI, per germline. The CDR3 loop reads CASSQATVNTEAFF. CDR3 DNA sequence: TGTGCCAGCAGCCAGGCCACAGTGAACACTGAAGCTTTCTTT.

The chain couples TRBV29-1 to TRBJ2-3; 10 bases match TRBD2. Trimming at V came to 0 bases and at J to 2 bases, leaving 5 bases not matched to a gene. CDR3 length equals 16 residues. Germline loops: CDR1 SQVTM, CDR2 ANQGSEA. CDR3 sequence: CSVEDGLAGDTDTQYF. The DNA for the CDR3 is TGCAGCGTTGAAGATGGGCTAGCGGGGGACACAGATACGCAGTATTTT.

This clone was counted only a few times. The J gene is TRBJ1-2, the V gene TRBV30; D not resolved. CDR1 and CDR2 from the germline V gene are GTSNPN and SVGIG (reference sequence). This CDR3 has 13 residues. The V gene lost 4 bases and the J gene lost 3 bases, with 12 bases spanning the gap. This CDR3 reads CAWTGHGDYGYTF. CDR3 sequence (DNA): TGTGCCTGGACGGGCCATGGGGACTATGGCTACACCTTC.

This clone was observed a single time. The V call is TRBV29-1, the J call TRBJ2-1; D is uncertain. The V end was cut by 3 bases, the J end by 6 bases, with 6 bases between. CDR1 SQVTM and CDR2 ANQGSEA come from the germline V gene. The CDR3 consists of 11 residues. The CDR3 is CSVDPGNEQFF. The CDR3, as DNA: TGCAGCGTTGACCCGGGCAATGAGCAGTTCTTC.

Turning to this clone: The same CDR3 arises from other DNA sequences in this sample as well. This sequence joins TRBV13 and TRBJ2-3; D is undetermined. Germline V gene data show CDR1 as PRHDT and CDR2 as FYEKMQ (reference sequence). The CDR3 consists of 14 residues. Deletions cut 0 bases from V and 0 bases from J, with 4 bases between. As DNA, the CDR3 is TGTGCCAGCAGCTTAGGGGCCAGCACAGATACGCAGTATTTT. This encodes CASSLGASTDTQYF.

The rearrangement uses TRBV20-1 and TRBJ2-4; D not certain. V lost 0 bases and J 12 bases, leaving 9 bases between the germline ends. The CDR3 spans 11 residues. Germline lookup yields CDR1 DFQATT and CDR2 SNEGSKA (reference sequence). In nucleotides, the CDR3 is TGCAGTGCTAGAGAAGGGCTGCCTCAGTACTTC. It yields the protein CSAREGLPQYF.

DNA for the CDR3: TGTGCCAGCAGCGCGGGACTAGCAGAATACAATGAGCAGTTCTTC. It is translated as CASSAGLAEYNEQFF. The chain carries TRBV7-6 and TRBJ2-1, with 9 bases identical to TRBD2. The germline gives CDR1 SGHVS, CDR2 FNYEAQ. CDR3 length equals 15 residues. V shed 5 bases, J shed 4 bases, and the junction held 6 bases outside the gene matches.

The rearrangement joins TRBV13 to TRBJ2-5, with a tentative D call TRBD1 (5 bases). The V end lost 1 base, the J end lost 3 bases, and 6 bases lay between the germline ends. CDR3 length equals 13 residues. The germline V gene has CDR1 PRHDT and CDR2 FYEKMQ (reference sequence). The CDR3: CASSLAREETQYF. CDR3 sequence (DNA): TGTGCCAGCAGCTTAGCCAGGGAAGAGACCCAGTACTTC.

A remark on this clone: Distinct nucleotide sequences in the sample also encode this CDR3. The rearrangement links TRBV4-1 to TRBJ2-7; 10 bases are shared with TRBD1. Looked up from germline, CDR1 is MGHRA and CDR2 is YSYEKL. V lost 4 bases to trimming and J lost 2 bases; unmatched junction nucleotides: 2. The CDR3 contains 14 residues. The CDR3 here is CASSLGTGAYEQYF. The CDR3 nucleotides read TGCGCCAGCAGCCTCGGGACAGGGGCCTACGAGCAGTACTTC.

This sequence joins TRBV7-6 and TRBJ2-1, with 9 bases identical to TRBD2. CDR3 length: 17 residues. The junction had 4 bases not matched to a gene; V was cut back by 0 bases and J by 1 base. Germline V gives CDR1 SGHVS, CDR2 FNYEAQ. For the CDR3, the DNA is TGTGCCAGCAGCTTAGCCCAAGCGGGGGGTTCCTACAATGAGCAGTTCTTC. Residues: CASSLAQAGGSYNEQFF.

In nucleotides, the CDR3 is TGCGCCAGCAGCTCCCCTCCAGATGGGACAGGGGGGTTAAATGAAAAACTGTTTTTT. Its protein is CASSSPPDGTGGLNEKLFF. The rearrangement uses TRBV5-1 and TRBJ1-4; 11 nucleotides align to TRBD1. The CDR3 runs 19 residues. Germline values: CDR1 SGHRS, CDR2 YFSETQ. Germline trimming cut 3 bases from V and 5 bases from J; bases unmatched to any gene: 15.

The rearrangement uses TRBV5-1 and TRBJ2-2; 8 bases align to TRBD2. Germline trimming cut 7 bases from V and 7 bases from J; bases unmatched to any gene: 24. This CDR3 contains 19 residues. In germline, CDR1 is SGHRS, CDR2 YFSETQ. The CDR3 protein is CASYPHPGTRQEIGGELFF. The CDR3 bases are TGCGCCAGCTATCCTCATCCCGGGACTAGACAGGAGATAGGCGGGGAGCTGTTTTTT.

V is TRBV4-1 and J is TRBJ2-5, with 9 bases matching TRBD2. This CDR3 is built from 15 residues. Germline lookup yields CDR1 MGHRA and CDR2 YSYEKL. The trim removed 2 bases at V and 5 bases at J, leaving 6 bases unmatched. The CDR3 here is CASSQTGTSKETQYF. The CDR3 DNA reads TGCGCCAGCAGCCAAACCGGGACTAGCAAGGAGACCCAGTACTTC.